The 15 T cell receptor beta chains reported below all come from one sample, sequenced in a study of cytomegalovirus exposure and HLA in healthy donors. The study ran its PCR with 60 Vbeta and 13 Jbeta primers. Libraries were prepared by immunoSEQ multiplex PCR; TCRdb keeps only in-frame clonotypes and omits some of them. The profile shows approximately 150,000 clones, roughly 66% of them singletons. The sample taken for sequencing was PBMCs. The receptors come from a young woman in good health and CMV-seronegative.

The rearrangement uses TRBV7-2 and TRBJ2-3; 14 bases agree with TRBD2. CDR1 SGHTA and CDR2 FQGNSA come from the germline V gene. The V segment lost 4 bases and the J segment 4 bases; nucleotides outside the gene matches: 1. The CDR3 contains 15 residues. This chain's CDR3 is CASSSTSGGADTQYF. The CDR3 region has the DNA TGTGCCAGCAGCTCGACTAGCGGGGGGGCAGATACGCAGTATTTT. The full variable domain, its missing parts supplied by reference TRBV7-2 and TRBJ2-3, is GAGVSQSPSNKVTEKGKDVELRCDPISGHTALYWYRQSLGQGLEFLIYFQGNSAPDKSGLPSDRFSAERTGGSVSTLTIQRTQQEDSAVYLCASSSTSGGADTQYFGPGTRLTVL.

The V call is TRBV25-1, the J call TRBJ2-3; 7 positions agree with TRBD1. This CDR3 is built from 18 residues. The germline gives CDR1 MGHDK, CDR2 SYGVNS. The trim removed 7 bases at V and 0 bases at J, leaving 16 bases unmatched. For the CDR3, the DNA is TGTGCCAGCACCCATTCCGGGACAGCTATTTCTAGCACAGATACGCAGTATTTT. Protein sequence: CASTHSGTAISSTDTQYF. Based on the CDR3 plus reference TRBV25-1 and TRBJ2-3, the full variable domain is EADIYQTPRYLVIGTGKKITLECSQTMGHDKMYWYQQDPGMELHLIHYSYGVNSTEKGDLSSESTVSRIRTEHFPLTLESARPSHTSQYLCASTHSGTAISSTDTQYFGPGTRLTVL.

The rearrangement joins TRBV6-5 to TRBJ2-5, with 7 bases that match TRBD2. V lost 0 bases and J lost 4; bases outside the gene matches: 5. The CDR3 is 15 amino acids. CDR1 is MNHEY and CDR2 is SVGAGI in the germline V gene. CDR3 amino acids: CASSYSIGGGETQYF. The CDR3 nucleotides are TGTGCCAGCAGTTACTCGATTGGGGGGGGAGAGACCCAGTACTTC.

The V and J genes are TRBV18 and TRBJ2-2; TRBD1 might be the D (5 bases). The ends were cut back, 3 bases at V and 2 bases at J, with 10 bases in the middle. CDR1 KGHSH and CDR2 LQKENI come from the germline V gene. CDR3 length equals 15 residues. The chain's CDR3 is CASSPVRVNTGELFF. The CDR3 region has the DNA TGTGCCAGCTCACCCGTCAGGGTAAACACCGGGGAGCTGTTTTTT.

The chain has TRBV6-6 and TRBJ2-4; TRBD1 matches 7 bases. The germline gives CDR1 MNHNY, CDR2 SVGAGI (reference sequence). V lost 6 bases and J lost 12; bases outside the gene matches: 17. This CDR3 is built from 15 residues. The DNA for the CDR3 is TGTGCCAGCAGGCCCGGGACAGTAAAGCCTTTAGATCAGTACTTC. Translated: CASRPGTVKPLDQYF.

This clone was detected once. V is TRBV5-1 and J is TRBJ2-5; 9 bases fit TRBD2. After removal of 0 bases from V and 5 bases from J, the junction contained 2 bases not matched to a gene. The V gene's germline CDR1 is SGHRS and CDR2 YFSETQ. The CDR3 extends over 14 amino acids. For the CDR3, the DNA is TGCGCCAGCAGCTTGGCTAGCGGGGCTGAGACCCAGTACTTC. Its protein product is CASSLASGAETQYF.

The chain employs TRBV6-5 and TRBJ1-4; 7 bases fit TRBD1. This CDR3 spans 14 amino acids. Losses at the gene ends were 7 bases for V and 0 bases for J; bases not matched to a gene: 2. Germline CDR1 is MNHEY and CDR2 is SVGAGI. The CDR3 protein is CASKGQSTNEKLFF. CDR3 nucleotides: TGTGCCAGCAAGGGACAGTCAACTAATGAAAAACTGTTTTTT.

The chain joins TRBV27 to TRBJ1-4, with 8 positions matching TRBD1. V lost 4 bases, J lost 7 bases, and 11 bases stayed unmatched. The CDR3 is made up of 16 amino acids. Germline values: CDR1 MNHEY, CDR2 SMNVEV (reference sequence). This CDR3 reads CASSSHLTGETEKLFF. The DNA of the CDR3 is TGTGCCAGCAGTTCCCACCTGACAGGGGAGACTGAAAAACTGTTTTTT.

The chain recombines TRBV19 with TRBJ2-2, with TRBD2 matching 7 bases. The CDR3 is 16 residues long. Germline V gene sequence: CDR1 LNHDA, CDR2 SQIVND (reference sequence). Germline trimming cut 3 bases from V and 2 bases from J; bases unmatched to any gene: 6. Here the CDR3 reads CASSINRDYNTGELFF. CDR3 bases: TGTGCCAGTAGTATCAACCGGGACTACAACACCGGGGAGCTGTTTTTT.

Only a few counts were recorded for this clone. V usage is TRBV18 and J usage is TRBJ2-5; perhaps TRBD1 as D (5 bases). Germline values: CDR1 KGHSH, CDR2 LQKENI. This CDR3 comprises 14 residues. V gave up 1 base and J gave up 0 bases, with 6 bases separating them. The CDR3: CASSPQTDQETQYF. CDR3 sequence (DNA): TGTGCCAGCTCACCACAGACAGACCAAGAGACCCAGTACTTC. Full variable domain (remainder filled in from reference TRBV18 and TRBJ2-5): NAGVMQNPRHLVRRRGQEARLRCSPMKGHSHVYWYRQLPEEGLKFMVYLQKENIIDESGMPKERFSAEFPKEGPSILRIQQVVRGDSAAYFCASSPQTDQETQYFGPGTRLLVL.

V gene TRBV9 combines with J gene TRBJ1-1; D not resolved. This CDR3 is built from 14 residues. Trimming took off 0 bases at V and 1 base at J, with 7 bases between the two ends. The germline CDR1 and CDR2 sequences are SGDLS and YYNGEE. For the CDR3, the DNA is TGTGCCAGCAGCGTAGCTCACAGGAACACTGAAGCTTTCTTT. Amino acids: CASSVAHRNTEAFF.

J is TRBJ1-3 and V is TRBV28; no reliable D call. V dropped 6 bases and J dropped 0 bases, with 15 bases sitting between them. CDR1 and CDR2 (germline): MDHEN, SYDVKM. This CDR3 comprises 16 residues. CDR3 in DNA: TGTGCCAGCAGCTCTACCGGACGGGGCTCTGGAAACACCATATATTTT. It yields the protein CASSSTGRGSGNTIYF.

This chain connects TRBV28 to TRBJ2-7, with 9 bases aligning to TRBD1. Germline trimming cut 5 bases from V and 3 bases from J; bases unmatched to any gene: 8. The CDR3 has 15 residues. CDR1 MDHEN and CDR2 SYDVKM come from the germline V gene. The CDR3 DNA follows: TGTGCCAGCAGTCCTGCCGGGACAGGGAACTACGAGCAGTACTTC. This translates into CASSPAGTGNYEQYF. Variable domain in full (rest from reference TRBV28 and TRBJ2-7): DVKVTQSSRYLVKRTGEKVFLECVQDMDHENMFWYRQDPGLGLRLIYFSYDVKMKEKGDIPEGYSVSREKKERFSLILESASTNQTSMYLCASSPAGTGNYEQYFGPGTRLTVT.

This clone has more than one count but fewer than ten. J is TRBJ2-1 and V is TRBV11-1, with 8 bases aligning to TRBD1. V was clipped by 3 bases and J by 0 bases; unmatched bases: 7. Per germline, CDR1 SGHAT and CDR2 FQDESV (reference sequence). This CDR3 region has 17 residues. For the CDR3, the DNA is TGTGCCAGCAGCTTCCGGACAGGGCCGAGCTCCTACAATGAGCAGTTCTTC. Protein: CASSFRTGPSSYNEQFF.

This chain links TRBV2 with TRBJ1-3, with D possibly TRBD1 on 5 matching bases. The CDR3 totals 15 residues. Germline CDR1 and CDR2: SNHLY and FYNNEI. The germline V and J ends were trimmed by 2 bases and 3 bases, with 11 bases remaining between them. Here the CDR3 DNA reads TGTGCCAGCAGTGAACAGGGCAGGGATGGAAACACCATATATTTT. Translated: CASSEQGRDGNTIYF.